The source of this T cell receptor (beta chain) is a study of cytomegalovirus exposure and HLA in healthy donors. Study outcomes and limitations: Later analysis identified a missense DCLRE1C variant that was linked to TCR beta V- and J-gene trimming.

Germline V CDR1 and CDR2: SGHTA, FQGTGA. This CDR3 has 13 residues. Trimming shortened V by 5 bases and J by 5 bases, and 12 bases separated the two germline ends. Remarks on this clone: Its antigen is still unknown.

Primers included in the PCR were 60 Vbeta and 13 Jbeta primers. The protocol was immunoSEQ multiplex PCR, while the TCRdb copy is restricted to in-frame clones and leaves out a portion. Its table lists about 200,000 clones. The receptor was derived from a boy between 10 and 17 years old in good health and CMV-seronegative. The rearrangement links TRBV7-3 to TRBJ2-5, with D tentatively TRBD2 (5 bases). The sample taken for sequencing was PBMCs. The CDR3 sequence: CASSPGGGETQYF. DNA for the CDR3: TGTGCCAGCAGCCCCGGAGGTGGGGAGACCCAGTACTTC.